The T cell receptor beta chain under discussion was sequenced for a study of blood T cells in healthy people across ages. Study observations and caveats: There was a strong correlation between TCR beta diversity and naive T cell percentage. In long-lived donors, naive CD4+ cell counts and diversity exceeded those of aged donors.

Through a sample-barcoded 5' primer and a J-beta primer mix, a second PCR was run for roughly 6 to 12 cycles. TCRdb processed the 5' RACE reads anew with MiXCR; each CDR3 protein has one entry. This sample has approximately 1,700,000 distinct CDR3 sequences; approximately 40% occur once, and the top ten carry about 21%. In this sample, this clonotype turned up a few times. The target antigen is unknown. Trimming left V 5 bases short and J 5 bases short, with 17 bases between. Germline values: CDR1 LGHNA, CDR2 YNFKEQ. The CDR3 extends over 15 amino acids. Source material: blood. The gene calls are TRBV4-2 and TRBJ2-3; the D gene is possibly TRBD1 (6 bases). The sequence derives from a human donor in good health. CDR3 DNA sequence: TGTGCCAGCAGCTCCACAGGGAGAGGATTAGATACGCAGTATTTT. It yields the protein CASSSTGRGLDTQYF.